This entry lists 31 T cell receptor beta chains sequenced from one sample in a study of blood T cell repertoires in COVID-19. Libraries were prepared by immunoSEQ multiplex PCR; TCRdb keeps only in-frame clonotypes and omits some of them. The sample includes roughly 200,000 clones, over 70% of them seen just once. The sequenced sample was peripheral blood. The source of these receptors is a woman at least 80 years old with acute or convalescent COVID-19.

The chain uses TRBV7-2 and TRBJ1-6; 7 bases align to TRBD1. Germline-derived CDR1 and CDR2 are SGHTA and FQGNSA. The CDR3 totals 14 residues. J was trimmed by 7 bases and V by 3 bases; bases with no gene match: 3. CDR3 in amino acids: CASSFGQVNSPLHF. In nucleotides, the CDR3 is TGTGCCAGCAGCTTCGGACAGGTCAATTCACCCCTCCACTTT.

This clone was detected only once. J is TRBJ2-7 and V is TRBV6-5; perhaps TRBD2 as D (6 bases). V gave up 6 bases and J gave up 1 base, with 10 bases separating them. The CDR3 runs to 13 residues. The germline gives CDR1 MNHEY, CDR2 SVGAGI. DNA for the CDR3: TGTGCCAGCAGCGAGGGACTGTCCTACGAGCAGTACTTC. This encodes CASSEGLSYEQYF.

J is TRBJ1-3 and V is TRBV11-2, with a weak D call TRBD1 (6 bases). Germline V CDR1 and CDR2: SGHAT, FQNNGV. Deletions cut 5 bases from V and 2 bases from J, with 16 bases between. The CDR3 extends over 16 amino acids. CDR3 sequence: CASSAQDPGAGNTIYF. CDR3 coding DNA: TGTGCCAGCAGCGCCCAGGACCCAGGGGCTGGAAACACCATATATTTT.

The chain employs TRBV5-1 and TRBJ2-7; 7 bases fit TRBD2. CDR1 and CDR2 from the germline V gene are SGHRS and YFSETQ. Trimming took 0 bases from V and 1 from J; bases not matched to a gene: 4. The CDR3 consists of 15 residues. CDR3 in amino acids: CASSLESSGSYEQYF. As DNA, the CDR3 is TGCGCCAGCAGCTTGGAGTCTAGCGGTTCCTACGAGCAGTACTTC. Full variable domain (remainder filled in from reference TRBV5-1 and TRBJ2-7): KAGVTQTPRYLIKTRGQQVTLSCSPISGHRSVSWYQQTPGQGLQFLFEYFSETQRNKGNFPGRFSGRQFSNSRSEMNVSTLELGDSALYLCASSLESSGSYEQYFGPGTRLTVT.

V and J are TRBV15 and TRBJ2-7; 10 bases align to TRBD1. CDR3 length: 15 residues. Germline V CDR1 and CDR2: LNHNV, YYDKDF (reference sequence). V shed 5 bases, J shed 3 bases, and the junction held 7 bases outside the gene matches. CDR3 DNA sequence: TGTGCCACCAGCGGTTGGGACAGGGGAGGCTACGAGCAGTACTTC. As protein: CATSGWDRGGYEQYF.

CDR3 loop: CASSSRTGGHEQYF. The DNA for the CDR3 is TGTGCCAGCAGCTCGAGGACAGGGGGACACGAGCAGTACTTC. The J gene is TRBJ2-7, the V gene TRBV7-8, with 10 bases identical to TRBD1. CDR1 SGHVS and CDR2 FQNEAQ come from the germline V gene. This CDR3 comprises 14 residues. V was clipped by 4 bases and J by 5 bases; unmatched bases: 5.

The chain has TRBV28 and TRBJ2-3; 12 bases align to TRBD2. The CDR3 sequence is 16 residues long. Germline V gene sequence: CDR1 MDHEN, CDR2 SYDVKM. J lost 1 base, V lost 5 bases, and 4 bases had no gene match. The CDR3 DNA reads as TGTGCCAGCAGTCATAGACTAGCGGGAGGCACAGATACGCAGTATTTT. Translation: CASSHRLAGGTDTQYF.

The rearrangement uses TRBV7-2 and TRBJ1-1; D uncertain. The V and J ends lost 7 bases and 0 bases respectively, with 6 bases between them. The CDR3 consists of 12 residues. Germline V CDR1 and CDR2: SGHTA, FQGNSA. The CDR3 DNA reads TGTGCCAGCAACCTAATGAACACTGAAGCTTTCTTT. It is translated as CASNLMNTEAFF.

Only one count was recorded for this clone. The chain uses TRBV7-9 and TRBJ2-5; D might be TRBD1 (5 bases). The CDR3 has 14 amino acids. Per the germline V gene, CDR1 is SEHNR and CDR2 is FQNEAQ (reference sequence). The V end was cut by 5 bases, the J end by 2 bases, with 12 bases between. The chain's CDR3 is CASSEEAGQETQYF. CDR3 bases: TGTGCCAGCAGCGAAGAGGCAGGGCAAGAGACCCAGTACTTC.

The count of this clone is one. J is TRBJ1-3 and V is TRBV6-5; 9 positions agree with TRBD1. The CDR3 totals 14 residues. From germline, CDR1 is MNHEY and CDR2 SVGAGI. J was trimmed by 4 bases and V by 6 bases; bases with no gene match: 4. The DNA of the CDR3 is TGTGCCAGCAGCTGGGACAGGGTCGGAAACACCATATATTTT. Translating it yields CASSWDRVGNTIYF.

The chain has TRBV6-1 and TRBJ1-2, with D possibly matching TRBD1 (5 bases). The V gene's germline CDR1 is MNHNS and CDR2 SASEGT. Deletions cut 4 bases from V and 4 bases from J, with 19 bases between. The CDR3 contains 16 residues. CDR3 loop: CASSGTRFSQAYGYTF. The CDR3 DNA is TGTGCCAGCAGTGGTACCCGCTTCTCACAGGCCTATGGCTACACCTTC.

This clone was recorded once. Here the CDR3 reads CASSSDRAGAQETQYF. For the CDR3, the DNA is TGCGCCAGCAGCTCCGACAGGGCCGGGGCTCAAGAGACCCAGTACTTC. The rearrangement joins TRBV5-1 to TRBJ2-5, with TRBD1 identical over 7 bases. V gave up 3 bases and J gave up 2 bases; unmatched junction bases: 10. The CDR3 has 16 amino acids. The germline V gene has CDR1 SGHRS and CDR2 YFSETQ.

This chain connects TRBV4-1 to TRBJ2-2, with TRBD1 as a possible D gene (6 bases). Germline V gene sequence: CDR1 MGHRA, CDR2 YSYEKL. Trimming pared 1 base from V and 6 bases from J, leaving 21 bases between. This CDR3 has 18 amino acids. The CDR3 DNA reads as TGCGCCAGCAGCCAAGGAGGGCCACAGGGAGATCTGCCCGGGGAGCTGTTTTTT. This translates into CASSQGGPQGDLPGELFF.

V is TRBV15 and J is TRBJ1-4; D is uncertain. The CDR3 covers 16 residues. Germline CDR1 LNHNV, CDR2 YYDKDF (reference sequence). Trimming shortened V by 0 bases and J by 0 bases, and 8 bases separated the two germline ends. This CDR3 reads CATSRDGVATNEKLFF. The CDR3 DNA sequence: TGTGCCACCAGCAGAGATGGAGTTGCAACTAATGAAAAACTGTTTTTT.

This chain links TRBV6-1 with TRBJ2-7; TRBD1 might be the D (6 bases). The V end was cut by 2 bases, the J end by 5 bases, with 16 bases between. The CDR3 covers 15 residues. CDR1 is MNHNS, CDR2 SASEGT, per germline. Written as DNA, the CDR3 is TGTGCCAGCAGTGAAAGGGCAGGGGTTAGGGACGAGCAGTACTTC. It specifies CASSERAGVRDEQYF.

The rearrangement links TRBV7-6 to TRBJ1-1; weak D call: TRBD1 (5 bases). V was trimmed by 5 bases and J by 1 base, leaving 8 bases between them. This CDR3 is built from 13 residues. The germline gives CDR1 SGHVS, CDR2 FNYEAQ. CDR3 in DNA: TGTGCCAGCAGCAGTGACAGGAACACTGAAGCTTTCTTT. It specifies CASSSDRNTEAFF.

V is TRBV10-3 and J is TRBJ2-3; TRBD2 matches at 9 bases. CDR1 and CDR2 (germline): ENHRY, SYGVKD. After removal of 3 bases from V and 4 bases from J, the junction contained 8 bases not matched to a gene. The CDR3 totals 16 residues. CDR3 DNA: TGTGCCATCAGTGATGTGGGCGGGGGGGCCGCAGATACGCAGTATTTT. Translated: CAISDVGGGAADTQYF.

In this sample, this clone is medium-sized. The identical CDR3 is also encoded by other nucleotide sequences in the sample. The chain uses TRBV19 and TRBJ1-5, with D perhaps matching TRBD1 (5 bases). The CDR3 totals 15 residues. In germline, CDR1 is LNHDA, CDR2 SQIVND (reference sequence). V was cut by 6 bases and J by 0 bases, with 12 bases left in between. CDR3 nucleotide sequence: TGTGCCAGTAGCCGAAAGCAGGGTAGCAATCAGCCCCAGCATTTT. Residues: CASSRKQGSNQPQHF.

This clone was counted once. The genes are TRBV3-1 (or the pseudogene TRBV3-2) and TRBJ2-5, with 8 bases identical to TRBD2. Germline assignment: CDR1 LGHDT and CDR2 YNNKEL (reference sequence). Germline trimming cut 1 base from V and 2 bases from J; bases unmatched to any gene: 3. The CDR3 is 15 amino acids. In DNA form, the CDR3 reads TGTGCCAGCAGCCAAGCACTAGCGGCTCAAGAGACCCAGTACTTC. It translates to CASSQALAAQETQYF.

The chain joins TRBV3-1 (or the pseudogene TRBV3-2) to TRBJ1-3; no clear D. The germline gives CDR1 LGHDT, CDR2 YNNKEL (reference sequence). The CDR3 has 17 residues. Deletions cut 8 bases from V and 1 base from J, with 21 bases between. CDR3 amino acids: CASGAHPPAVSGNTIYF. In DNA form, the CDR3 reads TGTGCCAGCGGAGCCCATCCCCCTGCCGTATCTGGAAACACCATATATTTT.

The rearrangement links TRBV19 to TRBJ1-2, with 8 bases identical to TRBD1. The CDR3 length is 17 residues. Germline lookup yields CDR1 LNHDA and CDR2 SQIVND (reference sequence). The junction had 17 bases not matched to a gene; V was cut back by 3 bases and J by 8 bases. Here the CDR3 reads CASSMGASDRAFGGYTF. The CDR3, as DNA: TGTGCCAGTAGTATGGGAGCGTCGGACAGGGCGTTTGGGGGCTACACCTTC.

J is TRBJ2-5 and V is TRBV2; tentative D call: TRBD1 (6 bases). V gave up 9 bases and J gave up 0 bases, with 23 bases separating them. Germline V gene lookup returns CDR1 SNHLY and CDR2 FYNNEI. The CDR3 sequence is 17 residues long. The CDR3 loop is CARDQNQGGTNQETQYF. The CDR3 region has the DNA TGTGCCAGAGACCAAAACCAGGGTGGGACAAACCAAGAGACCCAGTACTTC.

The chain couples TRBV11-2 to TRBJ2-3; 9 positions match TRBD1. CDR1 SGHAT and CDR2 FQNNGV come from the germline V gene. With V trimmed by 2 bases and J by 5 bases, 11 bases remained unmatched. CDR3 length: 17 residues. The CDR3 region has the DNA TGTGCCAGCAGCTTACTGACCGGGACAGGGCGGAGAGATACGCAGTATTTT. Protein: CASSLLTGTGRRDTQYF.

This chain uses TRBV6-5 with TRBJ1-5; D is uncertain. The length of the CDR3 is 13 residues. V dropped 4 bases and J dropped 5 bases, with 9 bases sitting between them. Germline CDR1 is MNHEY and CDR2 is SVGAGI. The CDR3 here is CASSSASDQPQHF. CDR3 in DNA: TGTGCCAGCAGTTCCGCCTCAGATCAGCCCCAGCATTTT.

This clone was seen only a few times. J is TRBJ1-6 and V is TRBV29-1; a weak D match, TRBD1 (5 bases). The CDR3 covers 13 residues. Germline CDR1 SQVTM, CDR2 ANQGSEA. V was pared by 2 bases and J by 7 bases, with 9 bases between. The DNA for the CDR3 is TGCAGCGTTGAATGGGGGGGAAATTCACCCCTCCACTTT. Its protein is CSVEWGGNSPLHF.

About this clone itself: Sequence at one end of the junction differs from germline and may be a read error. This sequence joins TRBV14 and TRBJ2-4, with D maybe TRBD2 (5 bases). This CDR3 contains 14 residues. Germline CDR1 reads SGHDN; CDR2 reads FVKESK. This CDR3 is CASSHRGAQNIQYF. Here the CDR3 DNA reads TGTGCCAGCAGCCATCGGGGAGCCCAAAACATTCAGTACTTC.

The CDR3 is CASSATEGGYGYTF. In DNA form, the CDR3 reads TGTGCCAGCAGCGCCACCGAGGGTGGCTATGGCTACACCTTC. The V and J genes are TRBV6-5 and TRBJ1-2; D uncertain. Germline CDR1 MNHEY, CDR2 SVGAGI. This CDR3 is built from 14 residues. Trimming removed 6 bases at V and 4 bases at J, with 15 bases between.

This chain uses TRBV6-1 with TRBJ2-2; D possibly corresponds to TRBD2 (6 bases). Germline CDR1 reads MNHNS; CDR2 reads SASEGT. The V end was cut by 3 bases, the J end by 3 bases, with 8 bases between. This CDR3 region has 14 residues. DNA for the CDR3: TGTGCCAGCAGTGATGGGACTGACACCGGGGAGCTGTTTTTT. Translated, it gives CASSDGTDTGELFF.

The V gene is TRBV23-1, the J gene TRBJ1-1, with 11 positions matching TRBD1. TRBV23-1 is sorted into the ORF group, with uncertain function. The V segment lost 2 bases and the J segment 5 bases; nucleotides outside the gene matches: 10. The CDR3 contains 17 residues. CDR3 sequence: CASSQVPSGQGVTEAFF. CDR3 nucleotide sequence: TGCGCCAGCAGTCAAGTTCCCTCGGGACAGGGGGTTACTGAAGCTTTCTTT.

CDR3 nucleotide sequence: TGTGCCAGCAGTGATTGGCGACAGAAGCAAGAGACCCAGTACTTC. Translated, it gives CASSDWRQKQETQYF. The gene calls are TRBV2 and TRBJ2-5; a possible D gene is TRBD1 (5 bases). Per germline, CDR1 SNHLY and CDR2 FYNNEI. CDR3 size: 15 residues. V lost 3 bases and J lost 2, with 13 bases in between.

The rearrangement links TRBV5-4 to TRBJ1-2, with 7 bases lining up with TRBD1. The germline gives CDR1 SGHNT, CDR2 YYREEE (reference sequence). This CDR3 contains 16 residues. With 0 bases clipped from V and 5 bases from J, the junction kept 10 bases outside the gene matches. For the CDR3, the DNA is TGTGCCAGCAGCTTGGAGGACAGGTCTGCGGGATATGGCTACACCTTC. Translated: CASSLEDRSAGYGYTF.